These 25 T cell receptor beta chains were sequenced from one sample in a study of T cell responses to AZD1222 COVID-19 vaccine. The data were produced by immunoSEQ multiplex PCR, yet TCRdb's version contains in-frame clones alone and is incomplete. The table shows about 100,000 clones, with approximately 90% occurring only once. Sequencing used peripheral blood, obtained on day 0 of AZD1222 vaccination. Receptors originate from an adult in good health.

CDR3 residues: CASDFDTQYF. The DNA for the CDR3 is TGTGCCTCGGATTTCGATACGCAGTATTTT. This chain connects TRBV30 to TRBJ2-3; no clear D. Germline CDR1 is GTSNPN and CDR2 is SVGIG (reference sequence). The CDR3 contains 10 residues. The V end was cut by 7 bases, the J end by 6 bases, with 8 bases between. Combining the CDR3 with reference TRBV30 and TRBJ2-3 gives the whole variable domain SQTIHQWPATLVQPVGSPLSLECTVEGTSNPNLYWYRQAAGRGLQLLFYSVGIGQISSEVPQNLSASRPQDRQFILSSKKLLLSDSGFYLCASDFDTQYFGPGTRLTVL.

This clone appeared a few times. V is TRBV18 and J is TRBJ1-2; D unclear. The V and J ends lost 0 bases and 2 bases respectively, with 13 bases between them. This CDR3 spans 16 amino acids. Germline values: CDR1 KGHSH, CDR2 LQKENI. The CDR3 region has the DNA TGTGCCAGCTCACCACCGACACCGAACCCAAACTATGGCTACACCTTC. Translating it yields CASSPPTPNPNYGYTF.

This chain uses TRBV11-2 with TRBJ2-7; possible D gene TRBD1, 6 bases. The germline CDR1 and CDR2 sequences are SGHAT and FQNNGV. The CDR3 runs to 14 residues. Trimming cost V 5 bases and J 3 bases, with 14 bases left between them. The CDR3 protein is CASSQEVGGYEQYF. DNA of the CDR3: TGTGCCAGCAGCCAAGAGGTAGGGGGCTACGAGCAGTACTTC.

This rearrangement joins TRBV20-1 to TRBJ1-2; D gene ambiguous. The CDR3 has 11 residues. The germline CDR1 and CDR2 sequences are DFQATT and SNEGSKA (reference sequence). Trimming pared 1 base from V and 8 bases from J, leaving 8 bases between. CDR3 in DNA: TGCAGTGCTAGAGGCCGAAGCGGCTACACCTTC. Translating gives CSARGRSGYTF.

As DNA, the CDR3 is TGCAGTGCTAACGGCTACACCTTC. The encoded protein is CSANGYTF. The genes are TRBV20-1 and TRBJ1-2; no reliable D call. The CDR3 has 8 amino acids. Germline V gene data show CDR1 as DFQATT and CDR2 as SNEGSKA (reference sequence). Trimming pared 4 bases from V and 8 bases from J, leaving 2 bases between.

This chain connects TRBV30 to TRBJ1-1; a possible D gene is TRBD1 (6 bases). Germline CDR1 reads GTSNPN; CDR2 reads SVGIG (reference sequence). This CDR3 comprises 13 residues. V dropped 5 bases and J dropped 6 bases, with 16 bases sitting between them. The CDR3 protein is CAWGATRQAEAFF. The CDR3 DNA reads as TGTGCCTGGGGTGCCACCCGACAGGCTGAAGCTTTCTTT.

The genes are TRBV7-9 and TRBJ2-7, with D unresolved. There are 12 residues in the CDR3. Looked up from germline, CDR1 is SEHNR and CDR2 is FQNEAQ (reference sequence). Trimming removed 1 base from V and 7 bases from J, with 8 bases in between. The CDR3 is CASSLGLGEQYF. Here the CDR3 DNA reads TGTGCCAGCAGCTTAGGGTTAGGAGAGCAGTACTTC. Using reference TRBV7-9 and TRBJ2-7 for the parts outside the CDR3, the full variable domain is DTGVSQNPRHKITKRGQNVTFRCDPISEHNRLYWYRQTLGQGPEFLTYFQNEAQLEKSRLLSDRFSAERPKGSFSTLEIQRTEQGDSAMYLCASSLGLGEQYFGPGTRLTVT.

This rearrangement joins TRBV2 to TRBJ2-7; the match to TRBD1 covers 8 bases. This CDR3 is 13 amino acids long. Germline lookup yields CDR1 SNHLY and CDR2 FYNNEI. With 4 bases clipped from V and 3 bases from J, the junction kept 2 bases outside the gene matches. The CDR3 DNA sequence: TGTGCCAGCAGTGGACAGGGGAACTACGAGCAGTACTTC. It encodes CASSGQGNYEQYF.

There are a few counts of this clone. This chain uses TRBV2 with TRBJ1-5, with D unclear. This CDR3 has 13 amino acids. CDR1 is SNHLY and CDR2 is FYNNEI in the germline V gene. V was clipped by 7 bases and J by 7 bases, with 14 bases between them. CDR3 region: CASTQRERQPQHF. Here the CDR3 DNA reads TGTGCCAGCACTCAGAGGGAGCGACAGCCCCAGCATTTT.

The chain employs TRBV7-2 and TRBJ2-3; 7 nucleotides match TRBD1. With V trimmed by 8 bases and J by 3 bases, 11 bases remained unmatched. Germline V gene sequence: CDR1 SGHTA, CDR2 FQGNSA. This CDR3 is 15 amino acids long. CDR3: CASRLSGQQTDTQYF. The DNA of the CDR3 is TGTGCCAGCCGACTTTCGGGACAGCAGACAGATACGCAGTATTTT.

This chain uses TRBV7-2 with TRBJ1-4, with a weak D call TRBD1 (5 bases). V lost 3 bases, J lost 0 bases, and 5 bases lay in between. The length of the CDR3 is 14 residues. CDR1 and CDR2 (germline): SGHTA, FQGNSA. This chain's CDR3 is CASSLGPTNEKLFF. The CDR3 DNA sequence: TGTGCCAGCAGCTTGGGACCAACTAATGAAAAACTGTTTTTT.

J is TRBJ2-1 and V is TRBV7-2; 7 bases fit TRBD1. The CDR3 covers 16 residues. The junction had 5 bases not matched to a gene; V was cut back by 0 bases and J by 3 bases. CDR1 and CDR2 from the germline V gene are SGHTA and FQGNSA. For the CDR3, the DNA is TGTGCCAGCAGCTTAGCGCTAGGGACAGTCTACAATGAGCAGTTCTTC. Its translation is CASSLALGTVYNEQFF.

The V and J genes are TRBV5-1 and TRBJ1-1, with 10 bases matching TRBD1. This CDR3 has 15 amino acids. V trimming: 4 bases; J trimming: 6 bases; junction bases outside the gene matches: 9. Germline values: CDR1 SGHRS, CDR2 YFSETQ. CDR3 DNA: TGCGCCAGCAGCCTAAGGAGACAGGGGGCTTCTGAAGCTTTCTTT. Translating it yields CASSLRRQGASEAFF. The whole variable domain, remainder taken from reference TRBV5-1 and TRBJ1-1, is KAGVTQTPRYLIKTRGQQVTLSCSPISGHRSVSWYQQTPGQGLQFLFEYFSETQRNKGNFPGRFSGRQFSNSRSEMNVSTLELGDSALYLCASSLRRQGASEAFFGQGTRLTVV.

CDR3 residues: CASSLGQTSYEQYF. The CDR3 DNA reads TGTGCCAGTAGTCTCGGGCAGACTTCCTACGAGCAGTACTTC. This sequence joins TRBV19 and TRBJ2-7; D ambiguous. The length of the CDR3 is 14 residues. V lost 5 bases and J 1 base, leaving 12 bases between the germline ends. Germline V gene data show CDR1 as LNHDA and CDR2 as SQIVND (reference sequence).

V gene TRBV3-1 (or the pseudogene TRBV3-2) combines with J gene TRBJ2-7; D is perhaps TRBD2 (5 bases). V was shortened by 4 bases and J by 2 bases, with 12 bases between the two germline ends. Germline CDR1 LGHDT, CDR2 YNNKEL (reference sequence). The CDR3 consists of 14 residues. The CDR3 here is CASSRTSPPYEQYF. In nucleotides, the CDR3 is TGTGCCAGCAGCCGCACTAGTCCCCCCTACGAGCAGTACTTC.

The chain links TRBV7-2 to TRBJ2-2, with 9 bases lining up with TRBD2. Germline CDR1 SGHTA, CDR2 FQGNSA. With 6 bases clipped from V and 3 bases from J, the junction kept 5 bases outside the gene matches. The CDR3 contains 15 residues. The CDR3 nucleotides read TGTGCCAGCAGAGCTGCTAGCGGGGACACCGGGGAGCTGTTTTTT. It codes for CASRAASGDTGELFF. Combining the CDR3 with reference TRBV7-2 and TRBJ2-2 gives the whole variable domain GAGVSQSPSNKVTEKGKDVELRCDPISGHTALYWYRQSLGQGLEFLIYFQGNSAPDKSGLPSDRFSAERTGGSVSTLTIQRTQQEDSAVYLCASRAASGDTGELFFGEGSRLTVL.

To note about this clone: Compared with germline, one end of the junction differs, possibly owing to a read error. The V and J genes are TRBV6-1 and TRBJ1-1; possible D gene TRBD1, 5 bases. CDR3 length: 14 amino acids. The germline gives CDR1 MNHNS, CDR2 SASEGT. CDR3 nucleotides: TGTGCCAGCAGGGAAGACAGCTGGAACACTGAAGCTTTCTTT. It codes for CASREDSWNTEAFF.

As to this clone: Within the sample, other DNA sequences also encode this same CDR3. This chain joins TRBV15 and TRBJ2-7, with D possibly TRBD1 on 5 matching bases. Trimming shortened V by 0 bases and J by 3 bases, and 6 bases separated the two germline ends. The length of the CDR3 is 13 residues. Per germline, CDR1 LNHNV and CDR2 YYDKDF (reference sequence). For the CDR3, the DNA is TGTGCCACCAGCAGAGATAGGGGCTACGAGCAGTACTTC. It codes for CATSRDRGYEQYF. The full variable domain, its missing parts supplied by reference TRBV15 and TRBJ2-7, is DAMVIQNPRYQVTQFGKPVTLSCSQTLNHNVMYWYQQKSSQAPKLLFHYYDKDFNNEADTPDNFQSRRPNTSFCFLDIRSPGLGDTAMYLCATSRDRGYEQYFGPGTRLTVT.

The chain links TRBV27 to TRBJ2-6; D perhaps matches TRBD2 (5 bases). The CDR3 is made up of 14 amino acids. Germline-derived CDR1 and CDR2 are MNHEY and SMNVEV (reference sequence). Between the trimmed V and J ends, which lost 5 bases and 2 bases, there was a span of 7 bases. The CDR3 here is CASSRDTGANVLTF. The CDR3, as DNA: TGTGCCAGCAGTCGGGATACTGGGGCCAACGTCCTGACTTTC.

This chain joins TRBV7-7 and TRBJ2-2, with 9 bases matching TRBD2. The CDR3 is 16 amino acids. V lost 2 bases, J lost 4 bases, and 5 bases stayed unmatched. CDR1 is SSHAT and CDR2 is FNYEAQ in the germline V gene (reference sequence). For the CDR3, the DNA is TGTGCCAGCAGCTTAAGTCTAGCGGGGATCACCGGGGAGCTGTTTTTT. This gives the protein CASSLSLAGITGELFF.

The V call is TRBV15, the J call TRBJ1-4; 7 nucleotides match TRBD1. This CDR3 is built from 15 residues. From germline, CDR1 is LNHNV and CDR2 YYDKDF (reference sequence). After removal of 5 bases from V and 7 bases from J, the junction contained 10 bases not matched to a gene. The CDR3, as DNA: TGTGCCACCAGCTGGGAGACAGGGAAGGGTGAAAAACTGTTTTTT. Protein: CATSWETGKGEKLFF. Looking up the rest from reference TRBV15 and TRBJ1-4 gives the full variable domain: DAMVIQNPRYQVTQFGKPVTLSCSQTLNHNVMYWYQQKSSQAPKLLFHYYDKDFNNEADTPDNFQSRRPNTSFCFLDIRSPGLGDTAMYLCATSWETGKGEKLFFGSGTQLSVL.

The CDR3 spells CAAGGQLGSPLHF. DNA for the CDR3: TGTGCCGCGGGTGGCCAGCTTGGTTCACCCCTCCACTTT. J is TRBJ1-6 and V is TRBV6-5; D not resolved. CDR1 is MNHEY, CDR2 SVGAGI, per germline. Trimming left V 11 bases short and J 9 bases short, with 17 bases between. The CDR3 has 13 amino acids.

The CDR3 sequence is CASSPPTSGQLYEQYF. The CDR3 nucleotides are TGTGCCAGCAGTCCCCCAACCTCGGGACAGTTGTACGAGCAGTACTTC. The chain recombines TRBV28 with TRBJ2-7, with TRBD1 matching 7 bases. Germline V gene sequence: CDR1 MDHEN, CDR2 SYDVKM. This CDR3 contains 16 residues. The V and J ends lost 5 bases and 4 bases, in that order; junction bases with no gene match: 14.

The chain has TRBV6-5 and TRBJ1-6; 7 nucleotides match TRBD1. This CDR3 region has 12 residues. CDR1 and CDR2 from the germline V gene are MNHEY and SVGAGI. Losses at the gene ends were 8 bases for V and 7 bases for J; bases not matched to a gene: 2. The CDR3 sequence: CASQGGNSPLHF. The CDR3 DNA sequence: TGTGCCAGCCAGGGGGGGAATTCACCCCTCCACTTT.

This chain links TRBV7-2 with TRBJ2-7; 10 positions agree with TRBD2. Trimming took 2 bases from V and 2 from J; bases not matched to a gene: 3. The CDR3 is 15 amino acids. Per germline, CDR1 SGHTA and CDR2 FQGNSA. Here the CDR3 reads CASSLSGGATYEQYF. The CDR3 DNA is TGTGCCAGCAGCTTAAGCGGGGGGGCAACCTACGAGCAGTACTTC.